The following is a TCR beta chain sequence with its context. Its antigen is not known. The CDR3 sequence is 13 residues long. V was pared by 5 bases and J by 8 bases, with 15 bases between. The data are from a study of early T cells in non-severe SARS-CoV-2 infection. Across the study: Sequencing used unsorted whole-blood bulk RNA, so chains lack pairing. The study's findings and limits: Anti-spike CD8 responses were favored by VDJdb matching, which missed private and CD4 specificities.

Molecules of cDNA were individually given unique molecular identifiers that were attached to them. Using its own MiXCR run on the 5' RACE reads, TCRdb lists one record per CDR3 protein. Here the sample spans roughly 75,000 distinct CDR3 sequences, roughly 12% being singletons. The clonotype comes from an adult who was a healthcare worker with PCR-confirmed SARS-CoV-2 infection or an uninfected control (not recorded which). Sequenced material: whole blood. The rearrangement links TRBV12-3 or TRBV12-4 to TRBJ1-2, with D unresolved. CDR3 nucleotide sequence: TGTGCCAGCAGTCCCCCATCTTTTGGAGGCTACACCTTC. Protein product: CASSPPSFGGYTF.